The next 12 T cell receptor delta chains were all read from a single sample in a study of gamma-delta chains in newborns, infants, children. TCRdb re-analyzed the reads via CATT. The data show about 10,000 delta-chain clones, just under 9% seen once. The sample taken for sequencing was blood. These receptors were obtained from a child who was a newborn, infant or young child, either healthy, febrile or measles-vaccinated (not recorded which).

A few counts support this clone. The sample contains more than one DNA sequence encoding this CDR3. V usage is TRDV2 and J usage is TRDJ3; no reliable D call. No J gene was available from TCRdb, and it was assigned here by a germline match of the DNA. Germline values: CDR1 GEAIGNYY, CDR2 EKD. The CDR3 is 18 amino acids. V gave up 0 bases and J gave up 0 bases, with 11 bases separating them. The CDR3 DNA is TGTGCCTGTGACACCGGCGGGTTCAGCTCCTGGGACACCCGACAGATGTTTTTC. Its translation: CACDTGGFSSWDTRQMFF.

This clone was found once. The chain joins TRDV2 to TRDJ2; TRDD3 is a possible D gene (6 bases). No J gene is reported in TCRdb; it was inferred here by comparing the DNA with germline. The CDR3 is 18 amino acids. Trimming took off 1 base at V and 0 bases at J, with 17 bases between the two ends. The germline gives CDR1 GEAIGNYY, CDR2 EKD. The CDR3 nucleotides read TGTGCCTGTGACACAAGTTGGGGGGAGACTGCTTTGACAGCACAACTCTTCTTT. Translation gives CACDTSWGETALTAQLFF.

This clone has a handful of counts. The rearrangement links TRDV2 to TRDJ1, with 9 bases matching TRDD3. The CDR3 has 18 amino acids. Trimming cost V 0 bases and J 0 bases; bases outside gene matches: 10. CDR1 is GEAIGNYY, CDR2 EKD, per germline. CDR3 nucleotide sequence: TGTGCCTGTGACACCGTCCGGGGGGATACCAGATACACCGATAAACTCATCTTT. It codes for CACDTVRGDTRYTDKLIF.

This clone was seen more than once but under ten times. The chain couples TRDV2 to TRDJ1; the match to TRDD3 covers 9 bases. This CDR3 is 18 amino acids long. CDR1 and CDR2 (germline): GEAIGNYY, EKD. The junction had 12 bases not matched to a gene; V was cut back by 0 bases and J by 2 bases. In DNA, the CDR3 is TGTGCCTGTGACACCGCCGAAGGGGGATACAGTCGAACCGATAAACTCATCTTT. Its translation: CACDTAEGGYSRTDKLIF.

The V gene is TRDV2, the J gene TRDJ3, with 10 nucleotides matching TRDD3. This CDR3 is 19 amino acids long. The germline V gene has CDR1 GEAIGNYY and CDR2 EKD. The trim removed 1 base at V and 0 bases at J, leaving 5 bases unmatched. CDR3 in amino acids: CACDTVGDTSSWDTRQMFF. The CDR3 coding sequence is TGTGCCTGTGACACGGTGGGGGATACAAGCTCCTGGGACACCCGACAGATGTTTTTC.

V usage is TRDV2 and J usage is TRDJ3, with 9 bases aligning to TRDD3. TCRdb leaves out the J gene; it was filled in here by matching the DNA to germline. Germline CDR1 is GEAIGNYY and CDR2 is EKD. This CDR3 has 20 residues. Germline trimming cut 0 bases from V and 0 bases from J; bases unmatched to any gene: 8. CDR3 sequence (DNA): TGTGCCTGTGACACCGTACTGGGGGACTCCAGCTCCTGGGACACCCGACAGATGTTTTTC. Amino acids: CACDTVLGDSSSWDTRQMFF.

The chain recombines TRDV2 with TRDJ1; TRDD3 matches 12 bases. CDR3 length: 21 residues. CDR1 and CDR2 (germline): GEAIGNYY, EKD. V lost 3 bases to trimming and J lost 4 bases; unmatched junction nucleotides: 23. The CDR3: CACDSMIGGGTGGYTLDKLIF. The CDR3 DNA follows: TGTGCCTGTGACTCGATGATCGGAGGGGGGACTGGGGGATACACTCTCGATAAACTCATCTTT.

The chain links TRDV2 to TRDJ3; 13 nucleotides align to TRDD3. Germline assignment: CDR1 GEAIGNYY and CDR2 EKD. J was trimmed by 6 bases and V by 0 bases; bases with no gene match: 13. The CDR3 is made up of 21 amino acids. Here the CDR3 reads CACDTTWGDTGGYVDTRQMFF. The CDR3 nucleotides are TGTGCCTGTGACACCACATGGGGGGATACTGGGGGATACGTGGACACCCGACAGATGTTTTTC.

The rearrangement uses TRDV2 and TRDJ1, with TRDD3 matching over 12 bases. Germline V CDR1 and CDR2: GEAIGNYY, EKD. V dropped 1 base and J dropped 2; count of bases not matched to a gene: 13. This CDR3 region has 19 residues. The CDR3: CACDTVDTGGYRRTDKLIF. CDR3 DNA sequence: TGTGCCTGTGACACGGTGGATACTGGGGGATACCGTCGGACCGATAAACTCATCTTT.

V gene TRDV2 combines with J gene TRDJ1, with 12 bases that match TRDD3. TCRdb records no J gene; here it was assigned by comparing the DNA to germline. CDR1 and CDR2 (germline): GEAIGNYY, EKD. This CDR3 is 19 amino acids long. V shed 0 bases, J shed 0 bases, and the junction held 10 bases outside the gene matches. The CDR3 loop reads CACDTVTGGYSPYTDKLIF. Written as DNA, the CDR3 is TGTGCCTGTGACACCGTGACTGGGGGATACTCCCCTTACACCGATAAACTCATCTTT.

This clone has a handful of counts. This chain uses TRDV2 with TRDJ1; 10 bases align to TRDD3. There are 17 residues in the CDR3. The germline gives CDR1 GEAIGNYY, CDR2 EKD. Trimming removed 0 bases from V and 3 bases from J; junction bases left unmatched: 9. CDR3 DNA: TGTGCCTGTGACACCCTGGGGGATAGAATTGAGTCCGATAAACTCATCTTT. It specifies CACDTLGDRIESDKLIF.

Concerning this clone: One end of the junction is discordant with germline, which a read error may explain. The CDR3 is CACDTLLGGYAADKLIF. CDR3 coding DNA: TGCGCCTGTGACACCCTCCTGGGGGGATACGCAGCCGATAAACTCATCTTT. The gene calls are TRDV2 and TRDJ1, with 10 bases matching TRDD3. Assignment of the J gene here rests on matching the DNA to germline, because TCRdb gives none. The CDR3 runs to 17 residues. Germline V gives CDR1 GEAIGNYY, CDR2 EKD.